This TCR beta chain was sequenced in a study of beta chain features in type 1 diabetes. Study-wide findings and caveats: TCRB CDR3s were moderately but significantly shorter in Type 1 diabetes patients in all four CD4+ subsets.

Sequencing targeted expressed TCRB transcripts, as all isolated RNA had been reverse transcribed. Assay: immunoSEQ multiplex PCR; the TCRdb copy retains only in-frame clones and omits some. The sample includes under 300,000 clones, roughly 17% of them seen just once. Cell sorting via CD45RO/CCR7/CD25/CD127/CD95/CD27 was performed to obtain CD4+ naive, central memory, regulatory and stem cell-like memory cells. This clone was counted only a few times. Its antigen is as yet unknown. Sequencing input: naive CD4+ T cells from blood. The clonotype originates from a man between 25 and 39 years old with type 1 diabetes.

The CDR3 sequence: CSGLGNEQFF. For the CDR3, the DNA is TGCAGCGGACTGGGCAATGAGCAGTTCTTC. The V call is TRBV20-1, the J call TRBJ2-1, with a weak D call TRBD2 (5 bases). Germline CDR1 and CDR2: DFQATT and SNEGSKA (reference sequence). The CDR3 contains 10 residues.